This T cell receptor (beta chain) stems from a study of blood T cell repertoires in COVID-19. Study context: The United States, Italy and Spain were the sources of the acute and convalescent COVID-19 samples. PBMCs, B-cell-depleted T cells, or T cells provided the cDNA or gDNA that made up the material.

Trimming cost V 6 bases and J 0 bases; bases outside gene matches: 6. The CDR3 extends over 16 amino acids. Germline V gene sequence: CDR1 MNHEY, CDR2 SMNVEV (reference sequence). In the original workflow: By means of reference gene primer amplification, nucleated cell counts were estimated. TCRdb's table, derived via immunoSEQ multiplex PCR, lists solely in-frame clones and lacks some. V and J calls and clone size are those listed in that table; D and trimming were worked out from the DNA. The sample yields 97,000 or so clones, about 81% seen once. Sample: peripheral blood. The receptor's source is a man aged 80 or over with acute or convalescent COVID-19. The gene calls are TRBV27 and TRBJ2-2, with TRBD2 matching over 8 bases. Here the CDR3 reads CASRLAGATNTGELFF. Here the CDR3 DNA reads TGTGCCAGCAGGCTAGCGGGCGCCACGAACACCGGGGAGCTGTTTTTT.